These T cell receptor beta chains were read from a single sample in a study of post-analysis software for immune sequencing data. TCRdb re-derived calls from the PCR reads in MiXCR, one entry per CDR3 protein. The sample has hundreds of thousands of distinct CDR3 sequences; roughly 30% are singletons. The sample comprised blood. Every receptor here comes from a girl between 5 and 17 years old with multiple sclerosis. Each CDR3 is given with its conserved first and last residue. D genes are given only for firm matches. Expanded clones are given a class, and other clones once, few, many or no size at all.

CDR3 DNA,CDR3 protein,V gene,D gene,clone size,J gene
TGCGCCAGCAGCCAACTTCGACTGTACAATGAGCAGTTCTTC,CASSQLRLYNEQFF,TRBV4-1,.,few,TRBJ2-1
TGTGCCAGTCATCCTGGGGCAAACTCCTACAATGAGCAGTTCTTC,CASHPGANSYNEQFF,TRBV7-9,.,few,TRBJ2-1
TGTGCCAGCAGCCTGACACTTTACGAGCAGTACTTC,CASSLTLYEQYF,TRBV7-2,.,many,TRBJ2-7
TGCGCCAGCAGCTTGCAACAGCGGAACACTGAAGCTTTCTTT,CASSLQQRNTEAFF,TRBV5-1,.,.,TRBJ1-1
TGTGCCAGCAGCTTAGTTGCGGCTAATGAAAAACTGTTTTTT,CASSLVAANEKLFF,TRBV7-9,.,few,TRBJ1-4
TGTGCCAGCAGCCAAAACGCACTAGCGGGGGGGCCTCTTGAGCAGTTCTTC,CASSQNALAGGPLEQFF,TRBV3-1,TRBD2,few,TRBJ2-1
TGTGCCAGCAGCTTCGGGCGGGAGCAAGAGACCCAGTACTTC,CASSFGREQETQYF,TRBV7-9,TRBD2,few,TRBJ2-5
TGTGCCAGCAGCTTGAGGGTTTGGGACACCAGCAAGGATCAGCCCCAGCATTTT,CASSLRVWDTSKDQPQHF,TRBV7-2,.,few,TRBJ1-5
TGCAGTGCTGAGACCCGGGACAAGCAGTTCTTC,CSAETRDKQFF,TRBV20-1,.,.,TRBJ2-1
TGTGCCAGCAGTTTATCAGGGGGACAGTACAATGAGCAGTTCTTC,CASSLSGGQYNEQFF,TRBV27,TRBD1,.,TRBJ2-1
TGTGCCAGCAGCTTAGTGGGCCTCTATGGCTACACCTTC,CASSLVGLYGYTF,TRBV7-2,.,few,TRBJ1-2
TGTGCCAGCAGCCAACTAGCGGGGGGTGGCACAGATACGCAGTATTTT,CASSQLAGGGTDTQYF,TRBV4-2,TRBD2,.,TRBJ2-3
TGCAGTGCTTTAAGACTAGCGGGGCTCTACGAGCAGTACTTC,CSALRLAGLYEQYF,TRBV20-1,TRBD2,many,TRBJ2-7
TGTGCCAGCAGTTATTTGGGGAGCAATCAGCCCCAGCATTTT,CASSYLGSNQPQHF,TRBV6-6,.,few,TRBJ1-5
TGTGCCAGCAGTGTGAACTCCGGGACAGGGCCGCTGGAGCAGTACTTC,CASSVNSGTGPLEQYF,TRBV27,TRBD1,many,TRBJ2-5
TGTGCCAGCAGAAGGGAGGACACTAGCAATCAGCCCCAGCATTTT,CASRREDTSNQPQHF,TRBV6-6,.,.,TRBJ1-5
TGCAGTGCTAGAGATCGCGGGGGGGGCTACAATGAGCAGTTCTTC,CSARDRGGGYNEQFF,TRBV20-1,TRBD2,.,TRBJ2-1
TGCGCCAGCAGCGAGGGACAGGGGTTCTACGAGCAGTACTTC,CASSEGQGFYEQYF,TRBV5-1,TRBD1,.,TRBJ2-7
TGTGCCAGCAGCGTGAGAGGGGTGGCGGATCAGCCCCAGCATTTT,CASSVRGVADQPQHF,TRBV9,.,few,TRBJ1-5
TGTGCCAGCAGCTTTGGGTGGGGAGAGACCCAGTACTTC,CASSFGWGETQYF,TRBV11-2,.,.,TRBJ2-5
TGCAGCGTTAATAGGGGTTTTCGGGAGACCCAGTACTTC,CSVNRGFRETQYF,TRBV29-1,.,many,TRBJ2-5
TGCAGCGTTGAAGCCATTGGGTCCTACAATGAGCAGTTCTTC,CSVEAIGSYNEQFF,TRBV29-1,.,.,TRBJ2-1
TGTGCCAGCAGTTTCGTTGGGGGGCAGGGAGAGACCCAGTACTTC,CASSFVGGQGETQYF,TRBV28,.,.,TRBJ2-5
TGTGCCAGCAGCGTAATGGGAGGGCAGCACCCCGAGCAGTTCTTC,CASSVMGGQHPEQFF,TRBV9,TRBD2,few,TRBJ2-1
TGTGCCAGCAGCGACGGACAGGGAGGCATTCAGTACTTC,CASSDGQGGIQYF,TRBV7-2,TRBD1,many,TRBJ2-4
TGTGCCAGCAGTACCGGGACATCTAACTATGGCTACACCTTC,CASSTGTSNYGYTF,TRBV6-4,.,few,TRBJ1-2
TGCGCCAGCAGCTTGTCCGGCCCGGGGGACATTCAGTACTTC,CASSLSGPGDIQYF,TRBV5-1,.,few,TRBJ2-4
TGTGCCAGCAGTTTATCCGGGCGGCCCGGCTACGAGCAGTACTTC,CASSLSGRPGYEQYF,TRBV27,.,.,TRBJ2-7